Detailed here is one T cell receptor (beta chain). The antigen is not known. This entry comes from a study of glioma-infiltrating T cells after dendritic cell vaccination. Study-level information: Samples are from glioblastoma patients in Phase I and II dendritic cell vaccine trials. Between about 2003 and 2013, patients got autologous tumor lysate-pulsed dendritic cell vaccines. Study-level findings and limits: Only a small number of patients had complete blood and tumor samples.

Specified time point: after dendritic cell vaccination, including at tumor progression/relapse. Patients had residual fresh-frozen tumor tissue and more than two years of survival data. Data came from immunoSEQ multiplex PCR; TCRdb stores just in-frame clones and leaves some out. The sample lists roughly 87,000 clones, under 85% occurring once. CDR1 and CDR2 from the germline V gene are SQVTM and ANQGSEA. The CDR3 length is 12 residues. Trimming removed 3 bases at V and 7 bases at J, with 12 bases between. The sequence derives from a human donor with glioblastoma. The chain carries TRBV29-1 and TRBJ1-1; tentative D call: TRBD1 (6 bases). The specimen comprised blood, sampled after dendritic cell vaccination. The CDR3: CSVEGALGEAFF. DNA of the CDR3: TGCAGCGTTGAGGGGGCGCTTGGTGAAGCTTTCTTT. Using reference TRBV29-1 and TRBJ1-1 for the parts outside the CDR3, the full variable domain is SAVISQKPSRDICQRGTSLTIQCQVDSQVTMMFWYRQQPGQSLTLIATANQGSEATYESGFVIDKFPISRPNLTFSTLTVSNMSPEDSSIYLCSVEGALGEAFFGQGTRLTVV.